This T cell receptor (beta chain) was profiled in a study of cytomegalovirus exposure and HLA in healthy donors. Study-level findings and limits: Reports indicated that the classifier achieved high specificity and sensitivity in diagnosing cytomegalovirus status. Under in vitro conditions, three CMV-associated chains were confirmed as specific for CMV antigens.

V shed 3 bases and J 5 bases; nucleotides not matched to a gene: 8. CDR3 length: 16 residues. Germline values: CDR1 LNHDA, CDR2 SQIVND (reference sequence). This PCR relied on a set of 60 Vbeta primers and 13 Jbeta primers. Sequencing was performed with immunoSEQ multiplex PCR; in TCRdb, only in-frame clones are kept and a portion is missing. The sample holds about 99,000 clones. With regard to this clone: Its antigen is unknown.

The receptor comes from a man aged 35-49 years in good health and CMV-seronegative. The material sequenced was PBMCs. The rearrangement links TRBV19 to TRBJ2-3; 10 bases match TRBD2. The chain's CDR3 is CASSIVLAGARDTQYF. For the CDR3, the DNA is TGTGCCAGTAGTATCGTCCTAGCGGGAGCGAGAGATACGCAGTATTTT.